A single T cell receptor beta chain is shown here with its context. Its cognate antigen is unknown. V was cut by 5 bases and J by 9 bases, with 17 bases left in between. Germline CDR1 reads SGHTA; CDR2 reads FQGNSA. CDR3 length: 14 residues. TCRB transcripts that were expressed got sequenced, as all of the isolated RNA had been reverse transcribed. TCRdb keeps only in-frame clones here, not all; method: immunoSEQ multiplex PCR. The sample yields 400,000 to 600,000 clones, over 25% seen once. The sample is drawn from a study of beta chain features in type 1 diabetes. Study details: Patients did not differ from healthy donors in age, gender or cell yield.

Findings and limits, study-wide: Although PCR might favor shorter templates, it would do so equally in patients and controls.

Sequences were obtained from naive CD4+ T cells from blood. This chain connects TRBV7-2 to TRBJ2-1; D call uncertain. The sequence was collected from a man aged 18 to 30 in good health. CDR3 sequence: CASSLVGALGEQFF. CDR3 DNA sequence: TGTGCCAGCAGCCTAGTAGGCGCACTTGGTGAGCAGTTCTTC.